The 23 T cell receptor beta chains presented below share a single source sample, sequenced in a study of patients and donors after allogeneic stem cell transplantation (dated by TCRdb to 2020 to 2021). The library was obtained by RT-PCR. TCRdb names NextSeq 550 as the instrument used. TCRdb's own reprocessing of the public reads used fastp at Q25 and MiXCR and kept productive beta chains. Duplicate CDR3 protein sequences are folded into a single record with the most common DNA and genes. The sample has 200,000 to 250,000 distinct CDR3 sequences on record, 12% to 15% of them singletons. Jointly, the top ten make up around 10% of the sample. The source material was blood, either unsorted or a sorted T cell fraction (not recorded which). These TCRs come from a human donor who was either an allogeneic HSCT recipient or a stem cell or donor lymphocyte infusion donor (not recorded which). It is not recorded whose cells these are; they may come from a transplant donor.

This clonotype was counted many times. The CDR3 is CASSGRGQRRVSGETQYF. CDR3 coding DNA: TGTGCCAGTAGTGGCAGGGGGCAAAGGAGAGTAAGCGGAGAGACCCAGTACTTC. The rearrangement joins TRBV19 to TRBJ2-5, with TRBD1 matching over 8 bases. V dropped 5 bases and J dropped 4; count of bases not matched to a gene: 18. The CDR3 totals 18 residues. Germline V gives CDR1 LNHDA, CDR2 SQIVND (reference sequence).

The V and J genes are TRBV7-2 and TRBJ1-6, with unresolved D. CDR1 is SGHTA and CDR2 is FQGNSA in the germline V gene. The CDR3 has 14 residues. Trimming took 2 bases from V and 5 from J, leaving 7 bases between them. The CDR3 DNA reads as TGTGCCAGCAGCTTATCCGGGAATAATTCACCCCTCCACTTT. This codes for CASSLSGNNSPLHF.

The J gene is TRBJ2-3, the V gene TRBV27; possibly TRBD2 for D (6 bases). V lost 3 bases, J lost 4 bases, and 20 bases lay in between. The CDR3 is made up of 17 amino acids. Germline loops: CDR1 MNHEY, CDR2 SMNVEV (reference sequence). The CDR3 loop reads CASSLRGLPSMSDTQYF. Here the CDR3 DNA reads TGTGCCAGCAGTTTGCGGGGACTGCCCAGTATGTCAGATACGCAGTATTTT.

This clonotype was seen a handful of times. For the CDR3, the DNA is TGCAGTGCTAGAGGGAGACAGGGAGATGGTTCACCCCTCCACTTT. This encodes CSARGRQGDGSPLHF. This rearrangement joins TRBV20-1 to TRBJ1-6, with 7 positions matching TRBD1. The ends lost 1 base at V and 9 bases at J; junction bases unmatched: 9. The CDR3 runs 15 residues. Per germline, CDR1 DFQATT and CDR2 SNEGSKA (reference sequence).

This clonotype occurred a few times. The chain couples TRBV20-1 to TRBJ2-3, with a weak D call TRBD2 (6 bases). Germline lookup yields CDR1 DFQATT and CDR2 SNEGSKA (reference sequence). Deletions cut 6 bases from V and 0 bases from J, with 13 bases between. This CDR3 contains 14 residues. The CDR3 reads CSAPGVPSTDTQYF. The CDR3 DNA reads TGCAGTGCCCCGGGGGTGCCGAGCACAGATACGCAGTATTTT.

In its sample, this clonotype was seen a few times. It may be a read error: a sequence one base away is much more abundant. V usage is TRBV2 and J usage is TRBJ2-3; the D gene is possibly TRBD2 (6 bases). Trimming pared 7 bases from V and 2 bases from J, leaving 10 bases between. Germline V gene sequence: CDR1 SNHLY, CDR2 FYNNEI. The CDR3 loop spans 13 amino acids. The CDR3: CASKRDFTDTQYF. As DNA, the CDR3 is TGTGCCAGCAAAAGGGACTTCACAGATACGCAGTATTTT.

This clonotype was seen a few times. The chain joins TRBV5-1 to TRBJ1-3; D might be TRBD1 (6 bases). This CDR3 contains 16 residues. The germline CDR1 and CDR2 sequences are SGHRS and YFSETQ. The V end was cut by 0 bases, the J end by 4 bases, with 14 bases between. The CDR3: CASSLDRRTAGNTIYF. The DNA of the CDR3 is TGCGCCAGCAGCTTGGACCGCCGGACAGCCGGAAACACCATATATTTT.

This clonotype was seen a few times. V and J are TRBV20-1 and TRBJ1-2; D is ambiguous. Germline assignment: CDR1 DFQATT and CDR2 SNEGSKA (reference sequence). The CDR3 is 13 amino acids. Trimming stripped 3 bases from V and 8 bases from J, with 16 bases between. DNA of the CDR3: TGCAGTGCTAGCCACATATTGGGTAAAGGCTACACCTTC. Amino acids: CSASHILGKGYTF.

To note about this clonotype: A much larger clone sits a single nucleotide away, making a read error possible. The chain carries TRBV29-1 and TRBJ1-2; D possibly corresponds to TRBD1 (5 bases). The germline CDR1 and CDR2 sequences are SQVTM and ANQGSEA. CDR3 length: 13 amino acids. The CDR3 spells CSAPREASYGHTF. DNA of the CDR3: TGCAGCGCTCCCAGGGAGGCGAGCTATGGCCACACCTTC.

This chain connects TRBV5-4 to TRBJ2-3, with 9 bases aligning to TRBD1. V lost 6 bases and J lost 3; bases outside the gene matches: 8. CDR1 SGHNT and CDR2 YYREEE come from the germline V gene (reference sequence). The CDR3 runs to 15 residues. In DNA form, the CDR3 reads TGTGCCAGCAACCGGGACAGGGTTTTAACAGATACGCAGTATTTT. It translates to CASNRDRVLTDTQYF. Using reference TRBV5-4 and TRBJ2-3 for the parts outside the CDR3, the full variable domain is ETGVTQSPTHLIKTRGQQVTLRCSSQSGHNTVSWYQQALGQGPQFIFQYYREEENGRGNFPPRFSGLQFPNYSSELNVNALELDDSALYLCASNRDRVLTDTQYFGPGTRLTVL.

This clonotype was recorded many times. In nucleotides, the CDR3 is TGTGCCAGCAACGGAGGACCACCCGAAGACTATGGCTACACCTTC. This codes for CASNGGPPEDYGYTF. The chain uses TRBV3-1 and TRBJ1-2; D is unclear. Trimming removed 7 bases from V and 3 bases from J, with 18 bases in between. There are 15 residues in the CDR3. Germline loops: CDR1 LGHDT, CDR2 YNNKEL (reference sequence).

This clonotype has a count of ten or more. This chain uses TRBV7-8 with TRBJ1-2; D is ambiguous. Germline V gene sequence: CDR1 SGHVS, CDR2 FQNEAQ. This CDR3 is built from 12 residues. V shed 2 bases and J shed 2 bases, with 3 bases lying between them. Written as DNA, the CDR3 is TGTGCCAGCAGCTTAACGAACTATGGCTACACCTTC. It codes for CASSLTNYGYTF.

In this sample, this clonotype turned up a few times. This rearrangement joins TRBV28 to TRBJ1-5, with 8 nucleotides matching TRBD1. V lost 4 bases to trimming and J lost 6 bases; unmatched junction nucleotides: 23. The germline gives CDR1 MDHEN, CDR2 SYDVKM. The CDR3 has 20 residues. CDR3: CASSSDPTGTGPTWGQPQHF. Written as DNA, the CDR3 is TGTGCCAGCAGTTCCGACCCGACCGGGACAGGTCCGACATGGGGTCAGCCCCAGCATTTT.

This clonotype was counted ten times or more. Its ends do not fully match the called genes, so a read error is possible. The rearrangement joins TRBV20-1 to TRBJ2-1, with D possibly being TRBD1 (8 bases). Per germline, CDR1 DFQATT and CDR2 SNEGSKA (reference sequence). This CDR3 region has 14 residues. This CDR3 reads CSARDDRGGGEQFF. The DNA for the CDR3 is TGCAGTGCTCGAGACGACAGGGGAGGGGGTGAGCAGTTCTTC.

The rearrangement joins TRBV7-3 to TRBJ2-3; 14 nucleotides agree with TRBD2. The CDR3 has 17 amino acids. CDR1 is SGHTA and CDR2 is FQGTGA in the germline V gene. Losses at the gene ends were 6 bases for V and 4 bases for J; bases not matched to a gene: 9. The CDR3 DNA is TGTGCCAGCAGTAAAGGGACTAGCGGGAGAAGGGCAGATACGCAGTATTTT. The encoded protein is CASSKGTSGRRADTQYF.

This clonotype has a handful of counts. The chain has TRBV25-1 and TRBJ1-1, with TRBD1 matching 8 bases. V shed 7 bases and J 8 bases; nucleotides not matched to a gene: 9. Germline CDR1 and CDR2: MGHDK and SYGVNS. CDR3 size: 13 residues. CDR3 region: CASTPGQVREAFF. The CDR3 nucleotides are TGTGCCAGCACCCCGGGACAGGTCCGGGAAGCTTTCTTT.

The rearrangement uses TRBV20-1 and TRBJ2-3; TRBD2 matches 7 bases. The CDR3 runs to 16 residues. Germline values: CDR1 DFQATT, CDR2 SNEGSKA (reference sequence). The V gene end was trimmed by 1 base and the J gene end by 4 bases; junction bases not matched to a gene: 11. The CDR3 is CSARVTSANLADTQYF. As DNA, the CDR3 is TGCAGTGCTAGAGTTACTAGCGCGAACCTGGCAGATACGCAGTATTTT.

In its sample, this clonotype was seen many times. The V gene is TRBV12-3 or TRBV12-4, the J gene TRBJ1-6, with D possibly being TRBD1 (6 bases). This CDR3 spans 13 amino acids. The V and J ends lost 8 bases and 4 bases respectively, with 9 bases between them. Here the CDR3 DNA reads TGTGCCAGCTTAGGGGGATATAATTCACCCCTCCACTTT. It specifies CASLGGYNSPLHF.

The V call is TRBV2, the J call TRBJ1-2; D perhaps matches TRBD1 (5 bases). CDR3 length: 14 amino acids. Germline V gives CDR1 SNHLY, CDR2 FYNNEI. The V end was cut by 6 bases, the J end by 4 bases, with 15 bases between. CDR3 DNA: TGTGCCAGCAGGACACCTGGGGGGGGCTATGGCTACACCTTC. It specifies CASRTPGGGYGYTF.

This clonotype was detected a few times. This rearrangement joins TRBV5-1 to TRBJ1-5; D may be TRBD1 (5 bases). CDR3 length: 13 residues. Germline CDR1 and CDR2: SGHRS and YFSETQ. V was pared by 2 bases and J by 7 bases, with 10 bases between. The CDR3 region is CASSFLGDQPQHF. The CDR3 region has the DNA TGCGCCAGCAGCTTTCTAGGGGACCAGCCCCAGCATTTT.

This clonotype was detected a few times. This CDR3 is CASSPVDGRPNYGYTF. The CDR3, as DNA: TGTGCCAGCTCACCAGTTGATGGGAGGCCTAACTATGGCTACACCTTC. The rearrangement uses TRBV18 and TRBJ1-2; D gene unclear. This CDR3 has 16 residues. Deletions cut 2 bases from V and 0 bases from J, with 13 bases between. From germline, CDR1 is KGHSH and CDR2 LQKENI.

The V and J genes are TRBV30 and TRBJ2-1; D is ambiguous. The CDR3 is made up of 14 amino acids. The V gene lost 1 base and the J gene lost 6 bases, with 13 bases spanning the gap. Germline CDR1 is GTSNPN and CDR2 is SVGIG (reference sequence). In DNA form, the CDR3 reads TGTGCCTGGAGTGAGGCGAGATTGCTCAATGAGCAGTTCTTC. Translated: CAWSEARLLNEQFF.

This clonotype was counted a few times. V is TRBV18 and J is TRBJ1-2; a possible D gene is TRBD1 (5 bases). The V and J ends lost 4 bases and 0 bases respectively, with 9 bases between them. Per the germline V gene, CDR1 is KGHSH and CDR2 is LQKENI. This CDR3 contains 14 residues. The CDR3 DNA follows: TGTGCCAGCTCACAGGGGACGTCTAACTATGGCTACACCTTC. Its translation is CASSQGTSNYGYTF.